What follows is one TCR beta chain and its context. Its cognate antigen is unknown. TCRdb re-called the reads through MiXCR, storing one row per CDR3 protein. The data hold about a million distinct CDR3 sequences, with around 30% observed a single time. Germline CDR1 is SGHVS and CDR2 is FNYEAQ. Trimming shortened V by 2 bases and J by 3 bases, and 7 bases separated the two germline ends. The CDR3 length is 13 residues. This entry belongs to a study of T cell repertoires in cytomegalovirus infection. Study-level findings and limits: The ex vivo response was dominated by HLA-C-restricted CMV-specific TCR beta clonotypes.

This specimen consisted of cultured CD8+ T cells from PBMCs, obtained from culture after CMV antigen stimulation. This chain links TRBV7-6 with TRBJ1-2, with unresolved D. This TCR came from a human donor in good health (CMV status not recorded). Some clones in this sample may be carry-over from other donors' samples. The CDR3 region has the DNA TGTGCCAGCAGCTTATGGTGGGACTATGGCTACACCTTC. It encodes CASSLWWDYGYTF.